The present entry profiles one T cell receptor beta chain with its context. At least ten counts were recorded for this clonotype. The clone's antigen remains unknown. One base away there is no much larger clone; base qualities are not given. This record belongs to a study of neurological immune-mediated disorders (dated by TCRdb to about 2019). The study in broad terms: Using UMI-based sequencing, the study compared peripheral blood TCR-beta repertoires from patients with HTLV-I-associated myelopathy (HAM/TSP), patients with multiple sclerosis, and healthy controls. The approximately 96 TCR-beta libraries covered PBMC samples along with longitudinal samples, technical triplicates, and paired sorted CD4+ and CD8+ T-cell subsets. The cohort comprised 68 subjects: 15 or so HAM/TSP patients, roughly 34 multiple sclerosis patients and around 20 healthy controls. Summary of the overall study and its limitations: Expanded clones from different subjects shared no identical CDR3 amino acid sequences, which suggests that TCR-beta repertoires were private in all groups. TCR clonal expansion was highest in HAM/TSP patients and lowest in MS patients, with MS patients falling below even healthy controls.

Trimming takes 6 bases from V and 5 bases from J, and the germline ends sit 14 bases apart. Reading the germline V gene gives CDR1 ENHRY and CDR2 SYGVKD. The CDR3 numbers 13 residues from cysteine through phenylalanine. Only the CDR3 DNA stays, 39 bases, in frame from base 1. cDNA synthesis used template-switch 5'RACE with a primer carrying a 10-nucleotide random unique molecular identifier tagging each TCR transcript. Every sequencing run yielded over 180 million TCR-beta sequences covering 15-18 subjects. Total RNA was extracted with the RNeasy kit. TCR-beta VDJ regions were amplified with primers for the TCR constant region and the 5'RACE anchor, using the KAPA Real-time Library Amplification kit. Sample indexes and Illumina adaptors were added in a first PCR, after which library yield was increased in a second PCR. After purification with Ampure beads, the TCR product of roughly 650 bp was size-selected on a 2% E-gel SizeSelection system. Library quality was checked on a Bioanalyzer, concentration was measured with Qubit, and libraries were quantified with the Kapa Library Quantification kit before pooling. An Illumina HiSeq 2500 sequenced the libraries paired-end 2 x 150 bp. To increase sequence diversity, about 25-31% phiX was spiked into each library pool. On the authors' methods: Quality-filtered reads were processed with the UMI-based MiGEC pipeline, and over 80% of raw TCR sequences were removed by the MiGEC pipeline during error correction. VDJ genes were aligned to IMGT germline references, and clonotypes were defined by unique CDR3 amino acid sequence plus V-J genes. Clonal expansion, Shannon diversity and CDR3 relatedness (CalcPairwiseDistances, ClusterSamples) were evaluated with VDJtools, and phylogenetic trees were built with CLCbio workbench. Using coefficient-of-variation modelling across technical triplicates, the study counted a clone as expanded if it had at least 8 unique UMIs. TCRdb reanalyzed the raw reads on its own, using fastp at Q25 for trimming and MiXCR for clone calling, and kept in-frame beta chains. Rows matching on CDR3 protein sequence are summarized as one entry with the most common DNA and genes. These V and J calls originate from TCRdb's pipeline instead of the authors' own analysis. The sample records fewer than 85,000 distinct CDR3 sequences, approximately 17% of which are singletons. 15% of the sample is in the top ten clones.

The healthy controls were volunteers from a blood bank in Maryland, USA. For unsorted PBMC libraries, 2 million PBMCs were used after storage in RNAlater at -80 degrees C until RNA extraction. PBMCs were separated from peripheral blood using Ficoll-Hypaque density gradient centrifugation and then cryopreserved in liquid nitrogen. The rearranged chain carries TRBV10-3 and TRBJ2-7; TRBD1 is a weak D gene call, 5 bases matching. The sample was PBMCs. The receptor's source is a woman between 40 and 55 years old in good health. The nucleotides read TGTGCCATCAGGATATCTCAGGGCCACGAGCAGTACTTC. It encodes CAIRISQGHEQYF.